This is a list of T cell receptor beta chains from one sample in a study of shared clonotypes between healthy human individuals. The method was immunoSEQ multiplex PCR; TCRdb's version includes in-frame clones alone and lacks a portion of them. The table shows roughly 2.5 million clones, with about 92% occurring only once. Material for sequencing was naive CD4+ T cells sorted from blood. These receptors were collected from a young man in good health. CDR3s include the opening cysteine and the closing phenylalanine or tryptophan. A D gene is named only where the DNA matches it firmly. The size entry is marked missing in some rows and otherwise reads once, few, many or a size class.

DNA: TGCGCCAACGACTATTCAGGGACTGAAGCTTTCTTT
CDR3: CANDYSGTEAFF
V: TRBV10-1
size: NA
D: NA
J: TRBJ1-1

DNA: TGTGCCAGCAGCCCCGAAGCACGATCACCCCTCCACTTT
CDR3: CASSPEARSPLHF
V: TRBV7-2
size: few
D: NA
J: TRBJ1-6

DNA: TGTGCCAGCAGTGAAGCCGGGCGGGGTGGTGGCTACACCTTC
CDR3: CASSEAGRGGGYTF
V: TRBV2
size: NA
D: NA
J: TRBJ1-2

DNA: TGTGCCAGTAGTATTAGGACTCCAAGGAGGACAGATACGCAGTATTTT
CDR3: CASSIRTPRRTDTQYF
V: TRBV19
size: NA
D: NA
J: TRBJ2-3

DNA: TGTGCCAGCAGTGGGGGACAGGGAGAGATCGAAAAACTGTTTTTT
CDR3: CASSGGQGEIEKLFF
V: TRBV2
size: NA
D: TRBD1
J: TRBJ1-4

DNA: TGTGCCAGCAGCCCTGGGACTAGCGGGAGGTTTGGCACAGATACGCAGTATTTT
CDR3: CASSPGTSGRFGTDTQYF
V: TRBV11-3
size: NA
D: TRBD2
J: TRBJ2-3

DNA: TGCGCCAGCAGCTTGGGGACTAGCGGGGGCTACAATGAGCAGTTCTTC
CDR3: CASSLGTSGGYNEQFF
V: TRBV5-1
size: NA
D: TRBD2
J: TRBJ2-1

DNA: TGCGCCAGCAGCCCAGACAACTATGGCTACACCTTC
CDR3: CASSPDNYGYTF
V: TRBV5-1
size: NA
D: NA
J: TRBJ1-2

DNA: TGCGCCAGCAGCTTGGAACGGATATATGGCTACACCTTC
CDR3: CASSLERIYGYTF
V: TRBV5-1
size: NA
D: NA
J: TRBJ1-2

DNA: TGTGCCAGCAGCTTAGTGGGCTCTGGGGCCAACGTCCTGACTTTC
CDR3: CASSLVGSGANVLTF
V: TRBV7-9
size: NA
D: NA
J: TRBJ2-6

DNA: TGTGCCTGGAGTACCGGACAGGTTACTAGCACAGATACGCAGTATTTT
CDR3: CAWSTGQVTSTDTQYF
V: TRBV30
size: NA
D: TRBD1
J: TRBJ2-3

DNA: TGTGCCTGGAGTAGACAGGGGCCCTATGGCTACACCTTC
CDR3: CAWSRQGPYGYTF
V: TRBV30
size: NA
D: TRBD1
J: TRBJ1-2

DNA: TGCAGTGCCTGGGGTTATGGCTACACCTTC
CDR3: CSAWGYGYTF
V: TRBV20-1
size: NA
D: NA
J: TRBJ1-2

DNA: TGTGCCAGCAGCTTATGGGTTGGGGGACAAGGAACCTACGAGCAGTACTTC
CDR3: CASSLWVGGQGTYEQYF
V: TRBV13
size: NA
D: NA
J: TRBJ2-7

DNA: TGTGCCAGCAGCGCCCCACCCGTACTAGCGGGAGTGGAAGAGACCCAGTACTTC
CDR3: CASSAPPVLAGVEETQYF
V: TRBV5-4
size: NA
D: TRBD2
J: TRBJ2-5

DNA: TGTGCCAGCAGTCCGTTGGGGCTTAGTTCCCGCTCAGATACGCAGTATTTT
CDR3: CASSPLGLSSRSDTQYF
V: TRBV11-2
size: NA
D: NA
J: TRBJ2-3

DNA: TGTGCCAGCAGCTTAGTGTGGGGACAGGGAGGCCAAGAGACCCAGTACTTC
CDR3: CASSLVWGQGGQETQYF
V: TRBV11-2
size: NA
D: TRBD1
J: TRBJ2-5

DNA: TGTGCCAGCAGCTTAGCCCTGCGAGGGTACCAAGAGACCCAGTACTTC
CDR3: CASSLALRGYQETQYF
V: TRBV7-2
size: NA
D: NA
J: TRBJ2-5

DNA: TGTGCCAGCAGCCCAGGAGGGCCGAGCTCCTACAATGAGCAGTTCTTC
CDR3: CASSPGGPSSYNEQFF
V: TRBV9
size: once
D: NA
J: TRBJ2-1

DNA: TGTGCCAGCAGCCCTACGACAGGGGGCACTGAAGCTTTCTTT
CDR3: CASSPTTGGTEAFF
V: TRBV7-9
size: NA
D: TRBD1
J: TRBJ1-1

DNA: TGTGCCAGCAGCTTCGGACTAGCGGGACTCTACGAGCAGTACTTC
CDR3: CASSFGLAGLYEQYF
V: TRBV7-8
size: NA
D: TRBD2
J: TRBJ2-7

DNA: TGCAGTGCTTTCTCACGCCACGAGCAGTACTTC
CDR3: CSAFSRHEQYF
V: TRBV20-1
size: NA
D: NA
J: TRBJ2-7

DNA: TGCGCCAGCAGCTCTAACAGGGAGTCGTACAATGAGCAGTTCTTC
CDR3: CASSSNRESYNEQFF
V: TRBV5-1
size: NA
D: NA
J: TRBJ2-1

DNA: TGCGCCAGCCGAGGACGGTTCTACGAGCAGTACTTC
CDR3: CASRGRFYEQYF
V: TRBV10-2
size: NA
D: NA
J: TRBJ2-7

DNA: TGTGCCAGCAGTGAAAGGGGACCTTACGAGCAGTACTTC
CDR3: CASSERGPYEQYF
V: TRBV2
size: once
D: NA
J: TRBJ2-7

DNA: TGTGCCAGCAACCCAACGGGACAGGCAACCTACGAGCAGTACTTC
CDR3: CASNPTGQATYEQYF
V: TRBV6-5
size: NA
D: TRBD1
J: TRBJ2-7

DNA: TGTGCCAGCAGTGGAGGACTAGCGGGAATTTGGAATGAGCAGTTCTTC
CDR3: CASSGGLAGIWNEQFF
V: TRBV6-1
size: NA
D: TRBD2
J: TRBJ2-1

DNA: TGTGCCAGCTCACAGGTCGGTCAAGAGACCCAGTACTTC
CDR3: CASSQVGQETQYF
V: TRBV18
size: NA
D: NA
J: TRBJ2-5

DNA: TGTGCCATCAGTGAGTCGAACAGGGGGGGAAACACCATATATTTT
CDR3: CAISESNRGGNTIYF
V: TRBV10-3
size: NA
D: TRBD1
J: TRBJ1-3

DNA: TGTGCCAGCAGCCGGGATCGACAGGGAGGTACAGATACGCAGTATTTT
CDR3: CASSRDRQGGTDTQYF
V: TRBV11-3
size: NA
D: NA
J: TRBJ2-3

DNA: TGTGCCAGCAGTTACTCGGAGAGGACTGAAGCTTTCTTT
CDR3: CASSYSERTEAFF
V: TRBV6-5
size: NA
D: NA
J: TRBJ1-1

DNA: TGTGCCAGCAGGGCGAGGACAGGAAAAAACACCATATATTTT
CDR3: CASRARTGKNTIYF
V: TRBV5-8
size: once
D: TRBD1
J: TRBJ1-3

DNA: TGTGCCAGCAGCCCGGACAGGACAGCCTACGAGCAGTACTTC
CDR3: CASSPDRTAYEQYF
V: TRBV11-2
size: NA
D: TRBD1
J: TRBJ2-7

DNA: TGTGCTAGTGGTTTGGTCCAAGTTAGCGGGAGGGCCTACGAGCAGTACTTC
CDR3: CASGLVQVSGRAYEQYF
V: TRBV12-5
size: NA
D: TRBD2
J: TRBJ2-7

DNA: TGCGCCAGCAGCTTGGAGGCACAGAGGTCCTACGAGCAGTACTTC
CDR3: CASSLEAQRSYEQYF
V: TRBV5-1
size: NA
D: NA
J: TRBJ2-7

DNA: TGTGCCAGTAGCCAAAGAGAGGGACAGGGGGCCTACGAGCAGTACTTC
CDR3: CASSQREGQGAYEQYF
V: TRBV19
size: NA
D: TRBD1
J: TRBJ2-7

DNA: TGTGCCAGCATACAGATGAACACTGAAGCTTTCTTT
CDR3: CASIQMNTEAFF
V: TRBV6-1
size: NA
D: NA
J: TRBJ1-1

DNA: TGTGCCAGCAGCTTGGACTGGGAGCGGGGGACCCAGTACTTC
CDR3: CASSLDWERGTQYF
V: TRBV5-4
size: NA
D: TRBD2
J: TRBJ2-5

DNA: TGTGCCAGCTCACCACGAACAGAGACCCAGTACTTC
CDR3: CASSPRTETQYF
V: TRBV18
size: NA
D: NA
J: TRBJ2-5

DNA: TGTGCCAGCAGTTTAAAGGGGAGCTCCTACGAGCAGTACTTC
CDR3: CASSLKGSSYEQYF
V: TRBV27
size: NA
D: NA
J: TRBJ2-7

DNA: TGTGCCAGCTTTTCCGGGACAGGGGCCCCTGAAGCTTTCTTT
CDR3: CASFSGTGAPEAFF
V: TRBV6-5
size: NA
D: TRBD1
J: TRBJ1-1

DNA: TGTGCCAGCAGGGACTCCTGGGGAGATACGCAGTATTTT
CDR3: CASRDSWGDTQYF
V: TRBV2
size: NA
D: NA
J: TRBJ2-3

DNA: TGTGCCAGCAGCTTAGGATCGGGGGGACCCTTGAGTAATTCACCCCTCCACTTT
CDR3: CASSLGSGGPLSNSPLHF
V: TRBV7-9
size: NA
D: NA
J: TRBJ1-6

DNA: TGTGCCAGCAGCTCGCCGAACACCGGGGAGCTGTTTTTT
CDR3: CASSSPNTGELFF
V: TRBV7-2
size: once
D: NA
J: TRBJ2-2

DNA: TGTGCCAGCTCACCAAGGGACAGAATAAATACTAACTATGGCTACACCTTC
CDR3: CASSPRDRINTNYGYTF
V: TRBV18
size: NA
D: TRBD1
J: TRBJ1-2

DNA: TGTGCCAGCAGTTACGTAGTGTTGGCCGGGGAGCTGTTTTTT
CDR3: CASSYVVLAGELFF
V: TRBV6-5
size: NA
D: NA
J: TRBJ2-2

DNA: TGTGCCTGGCAAAGGGACTATGGCTACACCTTC
CDR3: CAWQRDYGYTF
V: TRBV30
size: NA
D: NA
J: TRBJ1-2

DNA: TGTGCCAGCAGTTACTCGGCGGATACCTACAATGAGCAGTTCTTC
CDR3: CASSYSADTYNEQFF
V: TRBV6-5
size: NA
D: NA
J: TRBJ2-1

DNA: TGTGCTAGCAGCCCACATATATCCACCGGGGAGCTGTTTTTT
CDR3: CASSPHISTGELFF
V: TRBV7-7
size: NA
D: NA
J: TRBJ2-2

DNA: TGTGCCAGCAGTGAGGACAGGGCCTCTGGGGCCAACGTCCTGACTTTC
CDR3: CASSEDRASGANVLTF
V: TRBV2
size: NA
D: TRBD1
J: TRBJ2-6

DNA: TGTGCCAGCAGTGAGGGGTTGGGGTTGTACGAGCAGTACTTC
CDR3: CASSEGLGLYEQYF
V: TRBV6-1
size: NA
D: NA
J: TRBJ2-7